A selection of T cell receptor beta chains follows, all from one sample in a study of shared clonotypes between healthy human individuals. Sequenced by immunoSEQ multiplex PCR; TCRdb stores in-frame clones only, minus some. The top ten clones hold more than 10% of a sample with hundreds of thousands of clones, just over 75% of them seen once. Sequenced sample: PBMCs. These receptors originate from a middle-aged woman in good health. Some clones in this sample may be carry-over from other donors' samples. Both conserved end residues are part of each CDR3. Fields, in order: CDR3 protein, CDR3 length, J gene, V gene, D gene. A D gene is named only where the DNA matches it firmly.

CAWTRSYRGWRDEQYF	16	TRBJ2-7	TRBV30	-
CASSLLRTSGSYNEQFF	17	TRBJ2-1	TRBV7-8	TRBD2
CASSHGLAGSYEQYF	15	TRBJ2-7	TRBV27	TRBD2
CASSLGQGENYGYTF	15	TRBJ1-2	TRBV7-9	TRBD1
CASSTLRTGSGYTF	14	TRBJ1-2	TRBV19	-
CATQTDTDTQYF	12	TRBJ2-3	TRBV2	-
CASSIRTGSYGYTF	14	TRBJ1-2	TRBV19	-
CASSLRVGGLNEQFF	15	TRBJ2-1	TRBV7-7	TRBD2
CSVENPASGSLINEQFF	17	TRBJ2-1	TRBV29-1	TRBD2
CATSGPGANVLTF	13	TRBJ2-6	TRBV15	-
CAWGGPYSVGTNEKLFF	17	TRBJ1-4	TRBV30	-
CASRRGQGTGGLFF	14	TRBJ2-2	TRBV19	TRBD1
CASSLEDRGGNEQFF	15	TRBJ2-1	TRBV5-1	TRBD1
CASSKGGGNQPQHF	14	TRBJ1-5	TRBV7-9	-
CASSLSSGDEQFF	13	TRBJ2-1	TRBV5-6	-
CASSQGNTEAFF	12	TRBJ1-1	TRBV11-3	-
CASSYSGSSSYEQYF	15	TRBJ2-7	TRBV5-1	-
CASSDMRRNTGELFF	15	TRBJ2-2	TRBV5-1	-
CSVEPTPETQYF	12	TRBJ2-5	TRBV29-1	-
CASSVEGPRNEQFF	14	TRBJ2-1	TRBV9	-
CASSRWAPSEQSYNEQFF	18	TRBJ2-1	TRBV14	-
CASKRDRAVVSYTF	14	TRBJ1-2	TRBV28	TRBD1
CASSRGSQETQYF	13	TRBJ2-5	TRBV6-1	-
CASSESRQGLGYTF	14	TRBJ1-2	TRBV10-2	-
CASSPRRGLETQYF	14	TRBJ2-5	TRBV28	-
CASRPPNTGELFF	13	TRBJ2-2	TRBV27	-
CASSPGLAGGRETRYF	16	TRBJ2-5	TRBV2	TRBD2
CATSRDLAGTGELFF	15	TRBJ2-2	TRBV15	-
CASSGTGGQFF	11	TRBJ2-1	TRBV5-5	TRBD1
CASKKDRGDNEQFF	14	TRBJ2-1	TRBV7-3	TRBD1
CASSWEAEIFSNQPQHF	17	TRBJ1-5	TRBV5-5	-
CASSNRDVILTEAFF	15	TRBJ1-1	TRBV28	-
CASSTRTGNGYTF	13	TRBJ1-2	TRBV19	TRBD1
CASLYRGNTEAFF	13	TRBJ1-1	TRBV6-1	TRBD1
CASSRDSGANVLTF	14	TRBJ2-6	TRBV6-6	-
CASSIAGGFSGELFF	15	TRBJ2-2	TRBV19	TRBD2
CASSQRTGKAYNEQFF	16	TRBJ2-1	TRBV4-1	TRBD1
CASSYNPSVNEQFF	14	TRBJ2-1	TRBV6-5	-
CASSLVGEFYGYTF	14	TRBJ1-2	TRBV28	-
CASRDRGLEGEKLFF	15	TRBJ1-4	TRBV7-9	TRBD1
CASANMNTEAFF	12	TRBJ1-1	TRBV19	-
CASSFPNNEQFF	12	TRBJ2-1	TRBV11-3	-
CASSSGLAGGSGELFF	16	TRBJ2-2	TRBV7-8	TRBD2
CASSLAEGGQPQHF	14	TRBJ1-5	TRBV5-1	-
CASSVGQGTGGLIGELFF	18	TRBJ2-2	TRBV5-6	TRBD1
CARQTGQGMVDEQFF	15	TRBJ2-1	TRBV2	TRBD1
CASSLRLAGVGEQYF	15	TRBJ2-7	TRBV5-1	TRBD2
CAWLPLGPGGNTEAFF	16	TRBJ1-1	TRBV30	TRBD1